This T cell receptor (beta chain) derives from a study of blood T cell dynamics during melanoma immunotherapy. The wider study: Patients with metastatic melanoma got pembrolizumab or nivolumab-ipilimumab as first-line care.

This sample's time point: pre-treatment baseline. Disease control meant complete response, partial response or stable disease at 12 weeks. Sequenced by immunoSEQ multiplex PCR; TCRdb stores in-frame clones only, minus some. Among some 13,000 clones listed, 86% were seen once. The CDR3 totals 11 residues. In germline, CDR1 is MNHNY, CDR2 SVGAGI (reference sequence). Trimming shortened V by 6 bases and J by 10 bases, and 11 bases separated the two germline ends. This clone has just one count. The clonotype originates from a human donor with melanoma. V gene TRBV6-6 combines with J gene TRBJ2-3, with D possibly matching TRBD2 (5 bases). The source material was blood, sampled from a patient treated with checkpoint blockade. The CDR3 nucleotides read TGTGCCAGCAGCCGGGAATGGGCGCAGTATTTT. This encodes CASSREWAQYF.